This T cell receptor (beta chain) is drawn from a study of T cell repertoires and HLA-DP antigens. About this clone itself: What it binds is unknown. Other DNA sequences in the same sample also yield this CDR3.

Assay: immunoSEQ multiplex PCR; the TCRdb copy retains only in-frame clones and omits some. Here the sample spans about 110,000 clones, 85% to 95% being singletons. V dropped 0 bases and J dropped 3; count of bases not matched to a gene: 3. CDR3 length: 16 residues. In germline, CDR1 is SGHRS, CDR2 YFSETQ. The origin of this receptor is a woman under 30 in good health and CMV-seronegative. Sample: CD4+ T cells from PBMCs. This chain connects TRBV5-1 to TRBJ2-3; 11 bases match TRBD2. The chain's CDR3 is CASSLGLAGGTDTQYF. CDR3 sequence (DNA): TGCGCCAGCAGCTTGGGGCTAGCGGGGGGAACAGATACGCAGTATTTT. The entire variable domain, with the rest obtained from reference TRBV5-1 and TRBJ2-3, is as follows: KAGVTQTPRYLIKTRGQQVTLSCSPISGHRSVSWYQQTPGQGLQFLFEYFSETQRNKGNFPGRFSGRQFSNSRSEMNVSTLELGDSALYLCASSLGLAGGTDTQYFGPGTRLTVL.